Detailed here is one T cell receptor (beta chain). The data originate from a study of blood T cell repertoires in COVID-19. The V and J ends lost 1 base and 1 base respectively, with 5 bases between them. This CDR3 contains 14 residues. Germline V gives CDR1 MGHDK, CDR2 SYGVNS. Sequencing was performed with immunoSEQ multiplex PCR; in TCRdb, only in-frame clones are kept and a portion is missing. Among about 170,000 clones listed, 82% were seen once. This receptor was identified in a woman older than 75 with acute or convalescent COVID-19. The J gene is TRBJ2-4, the V gene TRBV25-1; tentatively, D is TRBD2 (5 bases). Sequenced material: peripheral blood. The CDR3 region is CASSESGAKNIQYF. CDR3 in DNA: TGTGCCAGCAGTGAATCGGGGGCCAAAAACATTCAGTACTTC.